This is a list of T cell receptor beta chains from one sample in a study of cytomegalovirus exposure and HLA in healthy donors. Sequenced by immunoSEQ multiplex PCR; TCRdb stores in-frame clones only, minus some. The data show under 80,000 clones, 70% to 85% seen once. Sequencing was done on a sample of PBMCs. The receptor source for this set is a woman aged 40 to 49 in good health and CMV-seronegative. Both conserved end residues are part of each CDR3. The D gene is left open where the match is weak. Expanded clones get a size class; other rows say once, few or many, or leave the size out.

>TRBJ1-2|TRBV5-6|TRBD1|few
TGTGCCAGCAGCTTGGCTGGACAGGGGGCGAGATATGGCTACACCTTC
CASSLAGQGARYGYTF
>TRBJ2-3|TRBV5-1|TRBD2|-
TGCGCCAGCAGCTGGGGAGCGGGGGGGCCGTCAGATACGCAGTATTTT
CASSWGAGGPSDTQYF
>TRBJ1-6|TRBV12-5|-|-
TGTGCTAGTGGTCTATGGAGTAATTCACCCCTCCACTTT
CASGLWSNSPLHF
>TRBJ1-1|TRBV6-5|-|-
TGTGCCAGCAGCCCCCCGACGCGGCAGAGCGCTTTCTTT
CASSPPTRQSAFF
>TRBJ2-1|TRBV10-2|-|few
TGCGCCAGCTCGGTATACAATGAGCAGTTCTTC
CASSVYNEQFF
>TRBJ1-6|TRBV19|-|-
TGTGCCAGTAGTATAGGGGCCTATATGCCCCTCCACTTT
CASSIGAYMPLHF
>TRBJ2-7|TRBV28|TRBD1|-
TGTGCCAGCAGCTCGAATTCCGGGACAGGGGGTACCTACGAGCAGTACTTC
CASSSNSGTGGTYEQYF
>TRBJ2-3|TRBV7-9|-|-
TGTGCCAGCAGCTTTGGAGCTGATACGCAGTATTTT
CASSFGADTQYF
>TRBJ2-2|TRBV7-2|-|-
TGTGCCAGCAGCTTAGCGCGGAGCGGGCCTAACACCGGGGAGCTGTTTTTT
CASSLARSGPNTGELFF
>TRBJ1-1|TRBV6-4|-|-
TGTGCCAGCAGTGCGGCGGCAAGAACTGAAGCTTTCTTT
CASSAAARTEAFF
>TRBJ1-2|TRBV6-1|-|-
TGTGCCAGCAGAGAACAGGGCAGCTTTAACTATGGCTACACCTTC
CASREQGSFNYGYTF
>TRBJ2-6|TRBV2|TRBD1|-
TGTGCCAGCAACCAACAGGGGCGCTCTGGGGCCAACGTCCTGACTTTC
CASNQQGRSGANVLTF
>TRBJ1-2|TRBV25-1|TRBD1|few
TGTGCCAGCAGTGAAACGACAGGGGGCCTTTACTATGGCTACACCTTC
CASSETTGGLYYGYTF
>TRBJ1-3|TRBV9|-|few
TGTGCCAGCAGCGGAACGCAGGCCACTGGAAACACCATATATTTT
CASSGTQATGNTIYF
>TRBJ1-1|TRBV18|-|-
TGTGCCAGCTCACCGCTAGGTGGCCCGGACACTGAAGCTTTCTTT
CASSPLGGPDTEAFF
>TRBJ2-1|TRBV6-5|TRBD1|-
TGTGCCAGCAGTAGGACAGGGACGGGGAATGAGCAGTTCTTC
CASSRTGTGNEQFF
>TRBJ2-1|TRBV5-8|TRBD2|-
TGTGCCAGCAGCAGACGACTAGCGGGAGTCGACAATGAGCAGTTCTTC
CASSRRLAGVDNEQFF
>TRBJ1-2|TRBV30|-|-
TGTGCCTGGACTGGAGGGTTGGACTATGGCTACACCTTC
CAWTGGLDYGYTF